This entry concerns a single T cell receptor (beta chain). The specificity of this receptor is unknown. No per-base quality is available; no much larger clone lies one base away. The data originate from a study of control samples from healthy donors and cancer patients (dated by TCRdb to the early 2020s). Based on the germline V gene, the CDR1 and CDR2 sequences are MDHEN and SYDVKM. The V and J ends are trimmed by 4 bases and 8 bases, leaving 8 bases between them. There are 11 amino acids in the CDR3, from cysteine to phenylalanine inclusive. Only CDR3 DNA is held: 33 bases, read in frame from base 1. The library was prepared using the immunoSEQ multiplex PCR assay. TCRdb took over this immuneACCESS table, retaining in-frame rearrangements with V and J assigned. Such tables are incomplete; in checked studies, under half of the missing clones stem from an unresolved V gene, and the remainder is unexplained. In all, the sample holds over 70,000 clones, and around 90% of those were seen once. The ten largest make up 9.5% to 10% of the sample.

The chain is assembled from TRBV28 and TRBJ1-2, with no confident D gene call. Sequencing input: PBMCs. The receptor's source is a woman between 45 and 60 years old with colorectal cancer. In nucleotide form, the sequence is TGTGCCAGCAGTTGGGGTCGGGGCTACACCTTC. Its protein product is CASSWGRGYTF.